Below, 3 T cell receptor beta chains from the same sample are listed, as sequenced in a study of shared clonotypes between healthy human individuals. Repertoires were generated with immunoSEQ multiplex PCR, while TCRdb's copy carries only in-frame clones and drops some. The sample contains about 2.1 million clones, around 93% of which appear only once. Naive-designated CD8 cells lacked CD45RO, were positively enriched for CCR7, and omitted terminally differentiated effector memory CD45RA+ cells. Sample: naive CD8+ T cells from PBMCs. These receptor sequences come from a man younger than 35 in good health. Some clones in this sample may be carry-over from other donors' samples.

This sequence joins TRBV19 and TRBJ1-4, with D maybe TRBD1 (5 bases). The germline CDR1 and CDR2 sequences are LNHDA and SQIVND (reference sequence). CDR3 length: 15 residues. Trimming pared 4 bases from V and 4 bases from J, leaving 13 bases between. The CDR3 here is CASSTIRAINEKLFF. The CDR3 coding sequence is TGTGCCAGTAGTACAATCAGGGCCATTAATGAAAAACTGTTTTTT.

V gene TRBV11-3 combines with J gene TRBJ2-1; 12 positions match TRBD2. J gave up 6 bases and V 5 bases, and 14 bases lay outside the gene matches. This CDR3 contains 18 residues. Germline V gene sequence: CDR1 SGHNT, CDR2 YENEEA. The CDR3 nucleotides read TGTGCCAGCAGCCCCAGGACTAGCGGGATCCTGGGGGGCAATGAGCAGTTCTTC. Translated: CASSPRTSGILGGNEQFF.

The chain joins TRBV7-2 to TRBJ2-2, with D tentatively TRBD1 or TRBD2 (6 bases each). The germline gives CDR1 SGHTA, CDR2 FQGNSA. The V and J ends lost 7 bases and 3 bases respectively, with 18 bases between them. The CDR3 loop spans 16 amino acids. For the CDR3, the DNA is TGTGCCAGCACGCGGACGGAGGGACACTACACCGGGGAGCTGTTTTTT. Amino acid sequence: CASTRTEGHYTGELFF. Based on the CDR3 plus reference TRBV7-2 and TRBJ2-2, the full variable domain is GAGVSQSPSNKVTEKGKDVELRCDPISGHTALYWYRQSLGQGLEFLIYFQGNSAPDKSGLPSDRFSAERTGGSVSTLTIQRTQQEDSAVYLCASTRTEGHYTGELFFGEGSRLTVL.